The table lists the clone carrying this T cell receptor (beta chain) with a few counts. The antigen is not known. The data belong to a study of cytomegalovirus exposure and HLA in healthy donors. The primer mix had 60 Vbeta and 13 Jbeta primers. Assay used: immunoSEQ multiplex PCR; TCRdb lists only in-frame clones, some missing. The profile shows 150,000 to 200,000 clones, more than 65% of them singletons. General observations from the study: When a later analysis compared HLA-associated TCR beta chains with equally common others, the HLA-associated chains turned out to be more clonally expanded and to have lower generation probabilities. Cytomegalovirus-associated status was assigned to 150 to 200 TCR beta chains.

The CDR3 is 17 residues long. Trimming removed 0 bases from V and 8 bases from J; junction bases left unmatched: 11. CDR1 LGHNA and CDR2 YNFKEQ come from the germline V gene. The clonotype was recovered from a woman aged 40 to 49 in good health and CMV-seropositive. This chain uses TRBV4-2 with TRBJ2-2; 8 bases are a match to TRBD2. Material: PBMCs. The CDR3 nucleotides are TGTGCCAGCAGCCAAGATTCCGCCAGCGGGAGCCGGGGGGAGCTGTTTTTT. Translation: CASSQDSASGSRGELFF.